What follows are 25 T cell receptor beta chains derived from one specimen sequenced in a study of T cells expressing NK-cell markers. TCRdb reanalyzed the 5' RACE reads and collapses them to one entry per CDR3 protein, without DNA. In all, the sample yields about 300,000 distinct CDR3 sequences. Sequenced material: blood T cells: a sorted CD56 or NKG2C T cell subset, CD4+ or CD8+ T cells, or bulk PBMC T cells (not recorded which). These receptor sequences come from a woman aged 18-70 years in good health.

This sequence joins TRBV5-1 and TRBJ2-1; TCRdb outputs TRBD1, but without DNA this stays unchecked. This CDR3 contains 15 residues. Germline assignment: CDR1 SGHRS and CDR2 YFSETQ. The chain's CDR3 is CASSLAGTGQGEQFF.

The rearrangement joins TRBV25-1 to TRBJ2-1; TCRdb lists TRBD2, though no DNA is available to test this call. Germline lookup yields CDR1 MGHDK and CDR2 SYGVNS. The CDR3 is made up of 17 amino acids. CDR3 sequence: CASSDLVAGGPDNEQFF.

The chain carries TRBV20-1 and TRBJ2-1; lacking DNA, the TRBD2 call made by TCRdb goes unchecked. Germline assignment: CDR1 DFQATT and CDR2 SNEGSKA (reference sequence). This CDR3 is built from 14 residues. The CDR3 spells CSARDRTGPREQFF.

The chain recombines TRBV6-1 with TRBJ2-7; without DNA, the TCRdb call of TRBD1 cannot be checked. This CDR3 contains 13 residues. Germline lookup yields CDR1 MNHNS and CDR2 SASEGT. CDR3 amino acids: CASRETGTYEQYF.

V and J are TRBV24-1 and TRBJ2-5; the D call of TRBD1 rests on TCRdb alone, since no DNA is present to check it. Looked up from germline, CDR1 is KGHDR and CDR2 is SFDVKD. The CDR3 is made up of 14 amino acids. The CDR3 here is CATSDPGPQETQYF.

V and J are TRBV23-1 and TRBJ1-1; the TCRdb D gene call, TRBD1, has no DNA to confirm it. TRBV23-1 counts as an open reading frame of uncertain function. There are 17 residues in the CDR3. CDR3 sequence: CASSQFSASADPAEAFF.

The chain couples TRBV2 to TRBJ2-5; the D call of TRBD1 rests on TCRdb alone, since no DNA is present to check it. This CDR3 is 14 amino acids long. Germline CDR1 and CDR2: SNHLY and FYNNEI. CDR3 sequence reads: CASRGTAPGETQYF.

This sequence joins TRBV6-5 and TRBJ1-2; TCRdb's assignment of TRBD1 cannot be checked, as there is no DNA. Germline V lookup: CDR1 MNHEY, CDR2 SVGAGI. This CDR3 has 17 residues. This CDR3 is CASSYSGVGKGAHGYTF.

The chain carries TRBV20-1 and TRBJ1-1. This CDR3 comprises 11 residues. Germline V gene lookup returns CDR1 DFQATT and CDR2 SNEGSKA (reference sequence). The CDR3 is CSASGHTEAFF.

The gene calls are TRBV20-1 and TRBJ2-1. This CDR3 spans 16 amino acids. Germline V CDR1 and CDR2: DFQATT, SNEGSKA (reference sequence). CDR3 sequence reads: CSARVRSALTYNEQFF.

The rearrangement joins TRBV20-1 to TRBJ2-3; the D call of TRBD1 rests on TCRdb alone, since no DNA is present to check it. The CDR3 consists of 14 residues. The germline gives CDR1 DFQATT, CDR2 SNEGSKA (reference sequence). CDR3 sequence reads: CSARTDPRADTQYF.

The chain combines TRBV29-1 with TRBJ1-1; there is no DNA to check the TCRdb D call of TRBD1. CDR1 is SQVTM and CDR2 is ANQGSEA in the germline V gene. The CDR3 loop spans 13 amino acids. CDR3 region: CSVGDSLGTEAFF.

V usage is TRBV28 and J usage is TRBJ2-7; TCRdb names TRBD1, which stays unverified in the absence of DNA. The CDR3 is 15 amino acids. CDR1 is MDHEN, CDR2 SYDVKM, per germline. CDR3 amino acids: CASSSGGASGGEQYF. The variable domain in full, completed from reference TRBV28 and TRBJ2-7, reads DVKVTQSSRYLVKRTGEKVFLECVQDMDHENMFWYRQDPGLGLRLIYFSYDVKMKEKGDIPEGYSVSREKKERFSLILESASTNQTSMYLCASSSGGASGGEQYFGPGTRLTVT.

V usage is TRBV29-1 and J usage is TRBJ2-7; TCRdb's D gene call, TRBD1, goes unchecked for lack of DNA. Germline CDR1 is SQVTM and CDR2 is ANQGSEA. This CDR3 is 12 amino acids long. CDR3 in amino acids: CSGGQWGYEQYF.

The V call is TRBV2, the J call TRBJ2-1. Germline V gene sequence: CDR1 SNHLY, CDR2 FYNNEI. The CDR3 contains 11 residues. This chain's CDR3 is CASRWINEQFF.

V gene TRBV7-2 combines with J gene TRBJ1-1; TCRdb indicates TRBD1, and absent DNA this call remains unverified. This CDR3 is built from 15 residues. Germline CDR1 reads SGHTA; CDR2 reads FQGNSA. The CDR3 reads CASRPQTGRNTEAFF.

This chain links TRBV7-6 with TRBJ2-6. Germline-derived CDR1 and CDR2 are SGHVS and FNYEAQ. The CDR3 loop spans 16 amino acids. This chain's CDR3 is CASSSTGLLGANVLTF. The full variable domain, with the rest looked up from reference TRBV7-6 and TRBJ2-6, is GAGVSQSPRYKVTKRGQDVALRCDPISGHVSLYWYRQALGQGPEFLTYFNYEAQQDKSGLPNDRFSAERPEGSISTLTIQRTEQRDSAMYRCASSSTGLLGANVLTFGAGSRLTVL.

The chain couples TRBV6-5 to TRBJ2-1; the TCRdb call, TRBD1, lacks DNA for checking. The CDR3 is 14 amino acids. The germline gives CDR1 MNHEY, CDR2 SVGAGI. CDR3 loop: CASSFQGRGGEQFF.

The genes are TRBV29-1 and TRBJ1-2. Germline CDR1 reads SQVTM; CDR2 reads ANQGSEA. The CDR3 is 12 amino acids. CDR3: CSVREGNYGYTF.

The chain is built from TRBV4-3 and TRBJ2-5; TCRdb selects TRBD1, and the lack of DNA leaves this call unchecked. The CDR3 contains 15 residues. CDR1 is LGHNA and CDR2 is YSLEER in the germline V gene. The CDR3 here is CASSQDLRGGETQYF.

The V gene is TRBV7-2, the J gene TRBJ2-1; the TRBD2 assignment by TCRdb is unverifiable without DNA. Per the germline V gene, CDR1 is SGHTA and CDR2 is FQGNSA. The CDR3 is 14 residues long. The CDR3 is CASRWTSGYNEQFF.

This chain uses TRBV29-1 with TRBJ1-2; without DNA, the TCRdb call of TRBD1 cannot be checked. CDR3 size: 12 residues. Germline CDR1 reads SQVTM; CDR2 reads ANQGSEA. The CDR3 spells CSVTGGHYGYTF.

This sequence joins TRBV20-1 and TRBJ2-1; without DNA, the TCRdb call of TRBD2 cannot be checked. Germline V gene sequence: CDR1 DFQATT, CDR2 SNEGSKA (reference sequence). The CDR3 contains 19 residues. This chain's CDR3 is CSAHPTSGGAFAFGNEQFF.

The chain has TRBV6-1 and TRBJ1-2; TCRdb lists TRBD1, though no DNA is available to test this call. The CDR3 totals 15 residues. In germline, CDR1 is MNHNS, CDR2 SASEGT. The CDR3 loop is CASASGALDSHGYTF.

The CDR3 loop is CASKTVSPVEQYF. The gene calls are TRBV28 and TRBJ2-7; TCRdb's assignment of TRBD1 cannot be checked, as there is no DNA. Germline loops: CDR1 MDHEN, CDR2 SYDVKM. This CDR3 region has 13 residues.